Detailed here is one T cell receptor beta chain. Those enrolled in Seattle joined during active infection and were followed longitudinally afterward. Original methodology: Amplification of reference gene primers provided the estimated nucleated cell counts. Assay: immunoSEQ multiplex PCR; the TCRdb copy retains only in-frame clones and omits some. That table furnishes V, J and clone size, whereas the DNA furnished D and trimming. The table lists about 220,000 clones, 85% of them singletons. The data stem from a study of blood T cell repertoires in COVID-19. Whole-study context: Italy, Spain and the United States were the sources of the convalescent and acute COVID-19 samples. T cells, B-cell-depleted T cells, or PBMCs provided the cDNA or gDNA that served as material.

The CDR3 runs to 13 residues. CDR1 is MNHEY and CDR2 is SVGAGI in the germline V gene. Trimming pared 4 bases from V and 4 bases from J, leaving 10 bases between. The specimen sequenced was peripheral blood. This TCR was sampled from a woman aged 70 to 79 with COVID-19, enrolled during active disease. The chain recombines TRBV6-5 with TRBJ2-5, with D maybe TRBD2 (6 bases). In nucleotides, the CDR3 is TGTGCCAGCAGTTCCCGGGGGAGAGAGACCCAGTACTTC. Protein product: CASSSRGRETQYF.